The clone carrying this T cell receptor beta chain was found a few times. These data belong to a study of blood T cell repertoires in COVID-19. Study information: Sites in the United States, Italy and Spain provided acute and convalescent COVID-19 samples. Sources were T cells, B-cell-depleted T cells, or PBMCs; the material itself was cDNA or gDNA.

V dropped 5 bases and J dropped 5; count of bases not matched to a gene: 9. Germline V lookup: CDR1 SGHVS, CDR2 FNYEAQ. The length of the CDR3 is 15 residues. How the authors handled the data: Using reference gene primer amplification, nucleated cell counts were estimated. Assay used: immunoSEQ multiplex PCR; TCRdb lists only in-frame clones, some missing. V, J and clone size are taken as reported in that table, and D and trimming were inferred from the DNA itself. This table has roughly 62,000 clones, roughly 80% appearing once. The receptor was derived from a man between 60 and 70 years old with acute or convalescent COVID-19. The specimen sequenced was peripheral blood. The V call is TRBV7-6, the J call TRBJ2-7; 10 bases match TRBD2. The CDR3 sequence: CASSQGLAKTHEQYF. In nucleotides, the CDR3 is TGTGCCAGCAGCCAGGGACTAGCGAAAACCCACGAGCAGTACTTC.